This T cell receptor (beta chain) came from a study of blood T cell repertoires in COVID-19. Trimming stripped 2 bases from V and 12 bases from J, with 11 bases between. CDR3 size: 13 residues. Clones were sequenced by immunoSEQ multiplex PCR, and TCRdb holds only the in-frame ones, with some missing. The data show around 250,000 clones, 65% to 90% seen once. The origin of this receptor is a woman in her 50s with acute COVID-19. The specimen was PBMCs or T cells enriched from blood (not recorded which). This chain joins TRBV12-3 or TRBV12-4 and TRBJ1-6; D is unresolved. In nucleotides, the CDR3 is TGTGCCAGCAGTTTACGGCAGGCTGGACCCCTCCACTTT. Encoded protein: CASSLRQAGPLHF.